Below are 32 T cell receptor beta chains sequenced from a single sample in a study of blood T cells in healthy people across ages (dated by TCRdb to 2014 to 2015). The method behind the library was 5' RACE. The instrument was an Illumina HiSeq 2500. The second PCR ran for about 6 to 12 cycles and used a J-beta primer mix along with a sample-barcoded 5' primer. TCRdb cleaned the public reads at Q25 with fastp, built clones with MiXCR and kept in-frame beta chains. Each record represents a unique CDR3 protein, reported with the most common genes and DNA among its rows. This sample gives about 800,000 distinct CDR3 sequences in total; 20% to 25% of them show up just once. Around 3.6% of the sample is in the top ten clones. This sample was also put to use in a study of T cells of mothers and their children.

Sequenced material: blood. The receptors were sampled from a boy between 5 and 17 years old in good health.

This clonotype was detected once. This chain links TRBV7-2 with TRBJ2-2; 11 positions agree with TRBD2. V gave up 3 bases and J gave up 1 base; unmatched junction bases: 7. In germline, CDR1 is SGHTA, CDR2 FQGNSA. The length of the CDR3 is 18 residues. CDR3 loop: CASSFLAGGTLNTGELFF. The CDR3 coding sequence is TGTGCCAGCAGCTTCCTAGCGGGAGGCACGTTGAACACCGGGGAGCTGTTTTTT.

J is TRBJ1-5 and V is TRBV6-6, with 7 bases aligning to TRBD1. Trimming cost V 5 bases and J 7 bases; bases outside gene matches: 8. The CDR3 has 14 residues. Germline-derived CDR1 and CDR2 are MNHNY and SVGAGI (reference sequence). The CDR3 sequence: CASSDRQGGQPQHF. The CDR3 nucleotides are TGTGCCAGCAGTGATCGACAGGGCGGACAGCCCCAGCATTTT.

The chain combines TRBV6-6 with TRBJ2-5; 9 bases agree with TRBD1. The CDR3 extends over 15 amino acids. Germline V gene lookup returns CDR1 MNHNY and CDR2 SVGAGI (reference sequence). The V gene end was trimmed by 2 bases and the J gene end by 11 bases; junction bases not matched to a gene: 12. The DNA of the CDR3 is TGTGCCAGCAGTTACGGGGACAGGGTAAAGCGAGAGCAGTACTTC. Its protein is CASSYGDRVKREQYF.

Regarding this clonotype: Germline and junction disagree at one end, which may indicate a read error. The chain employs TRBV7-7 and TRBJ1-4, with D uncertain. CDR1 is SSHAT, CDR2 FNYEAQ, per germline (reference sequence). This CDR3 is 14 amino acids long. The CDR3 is CASSLTRGPEKLFF. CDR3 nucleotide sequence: TGTGCTAGCAGCTTAACTCGAGGGCCAGAAAAACTGTTTTTT.

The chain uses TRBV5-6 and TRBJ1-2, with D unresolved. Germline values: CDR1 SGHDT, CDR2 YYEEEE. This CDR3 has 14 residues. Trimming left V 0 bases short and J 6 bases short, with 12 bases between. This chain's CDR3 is CASSLEWVSDGYTF. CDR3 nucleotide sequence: TGTGCCAGCAGCTTGGAATGGGTCTCGGATGGCTACACCTTC.

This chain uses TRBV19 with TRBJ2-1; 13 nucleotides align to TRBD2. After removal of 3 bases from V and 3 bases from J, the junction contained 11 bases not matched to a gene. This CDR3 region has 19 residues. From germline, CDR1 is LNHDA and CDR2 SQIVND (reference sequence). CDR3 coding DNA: TGTGCCAGTAGTATCTTTGGACTAGCGGGGGATGCCCTCTACAATGAGCAGTTCTTC. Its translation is CASSIFGLAGDALYNEQFF.

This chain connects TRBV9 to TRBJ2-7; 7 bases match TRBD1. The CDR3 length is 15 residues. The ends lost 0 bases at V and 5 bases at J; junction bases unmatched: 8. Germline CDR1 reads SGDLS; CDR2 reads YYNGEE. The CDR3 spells CASSVDSSQGDEQYF. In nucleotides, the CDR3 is TGTGCCAGCAGCGTAGACAGCTCCCAGGGGGACGAGCAGTACTTC.

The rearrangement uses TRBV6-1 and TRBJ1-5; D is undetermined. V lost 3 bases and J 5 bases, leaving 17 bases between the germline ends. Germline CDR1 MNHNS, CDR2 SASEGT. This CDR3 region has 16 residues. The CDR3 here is CASSDLGVYGDQPQHF. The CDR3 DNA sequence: TGTGCCAGCAGTGACCTGGGTGTTTATGGCGATCAGCCCCAGCATTTT.

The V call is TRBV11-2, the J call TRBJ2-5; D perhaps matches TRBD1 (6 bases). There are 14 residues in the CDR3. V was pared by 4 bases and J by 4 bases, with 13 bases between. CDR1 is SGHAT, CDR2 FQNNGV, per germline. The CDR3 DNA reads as TGTGCCAGCAGCTCTTGGACAGACAGAGAGACCCAGTACTTC. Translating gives CASSSWTDRETQYF.

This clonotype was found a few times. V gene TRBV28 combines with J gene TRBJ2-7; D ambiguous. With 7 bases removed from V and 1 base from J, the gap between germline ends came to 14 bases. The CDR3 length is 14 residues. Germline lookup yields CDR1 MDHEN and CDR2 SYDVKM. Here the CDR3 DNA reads TGTGCCAGCATGGTGCGCGCGGTATCCTACGAGCAGTACTTC. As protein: CASMVRAVSYEQYF.

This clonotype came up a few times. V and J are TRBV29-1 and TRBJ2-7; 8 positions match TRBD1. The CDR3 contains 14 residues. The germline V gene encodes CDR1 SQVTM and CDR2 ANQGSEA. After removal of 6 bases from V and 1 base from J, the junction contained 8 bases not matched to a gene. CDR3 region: CSVARTGRSYEQYF. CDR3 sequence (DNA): TGCAGCGTAGCGCGGACAGGGAGATCCTACGAGCAGTACTTC.

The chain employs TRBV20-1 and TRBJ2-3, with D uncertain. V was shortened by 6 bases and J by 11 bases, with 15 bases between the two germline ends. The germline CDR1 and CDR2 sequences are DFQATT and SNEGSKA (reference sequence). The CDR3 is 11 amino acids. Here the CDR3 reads CSARTPPGQYF. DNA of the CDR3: TGCAGTGCCCGAACCCCACCGGGGCAGTATTTT.

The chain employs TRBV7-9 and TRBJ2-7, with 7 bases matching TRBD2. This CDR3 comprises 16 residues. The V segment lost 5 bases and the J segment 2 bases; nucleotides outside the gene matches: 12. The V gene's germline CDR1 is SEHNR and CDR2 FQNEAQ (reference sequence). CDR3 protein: CASSPRSGGSPYEQYF. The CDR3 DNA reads TGTGCCAGCAGCCCCCGGTCTGGCGGGAGCCCCTACGAGCAGTACTTC. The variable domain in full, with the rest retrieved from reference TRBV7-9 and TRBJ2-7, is DTGVSQNPRHKITKRGQNVTFRCDPISEHNRLYWYRQTLGQGPEFLTYFQNEAQLEKSRLLSDRFSAERPKGSFSTLEIQRTEQGDSAMYLCASSPRSGGSPYEQYFGPGTRLTVT.

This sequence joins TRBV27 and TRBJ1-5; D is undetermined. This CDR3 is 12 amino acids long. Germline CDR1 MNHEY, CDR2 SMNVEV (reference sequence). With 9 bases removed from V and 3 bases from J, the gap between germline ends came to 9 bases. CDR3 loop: CASSGHNQPQHF. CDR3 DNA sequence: TGTGCCAGTTCAGGCCACAATCAGCCCCAGCATTTT.

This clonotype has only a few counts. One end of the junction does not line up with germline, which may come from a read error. Here the CDR3 reads CSVVPGQGLYYDYTF. DNA for the CDR3: TGCAGTGTCGTCCCCGGACAGGGCCTCTACTATGACTACACCTTC. This chain joins TRBV20-1 and TRBJ1-2, with TRBD1 matching 8 bases. Looked up from germline, CDR1 is DFQATT and CDR2 is SNEGSKA (reference sequence). The CDR3 sequence is 15 residues long.

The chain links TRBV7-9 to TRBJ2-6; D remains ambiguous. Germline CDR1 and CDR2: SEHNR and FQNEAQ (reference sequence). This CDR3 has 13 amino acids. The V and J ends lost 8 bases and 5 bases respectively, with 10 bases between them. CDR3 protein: CASLDTRANVLTF. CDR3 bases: TGTGCCAGCCTTGACACAAGGGCCAACGTCCTGACTTTC.

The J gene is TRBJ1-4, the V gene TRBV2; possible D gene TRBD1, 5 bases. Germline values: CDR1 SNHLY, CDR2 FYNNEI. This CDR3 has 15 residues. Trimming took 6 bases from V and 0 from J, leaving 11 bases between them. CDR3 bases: TGTGCCAGCAGCAAGGGACTTCCAACTAATGAAAAACTGTTTTTT. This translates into CASSKGLPTNEKLFF.

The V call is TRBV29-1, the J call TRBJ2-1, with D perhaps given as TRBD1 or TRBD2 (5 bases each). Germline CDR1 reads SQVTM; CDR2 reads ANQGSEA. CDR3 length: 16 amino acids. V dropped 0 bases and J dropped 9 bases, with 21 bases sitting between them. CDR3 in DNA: TGCAGCGTTGAAGATTTGATGGGACGTGCGTCCGGTGAGCAGTTCTTC. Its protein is CSVEDLMGRASGEQFF.

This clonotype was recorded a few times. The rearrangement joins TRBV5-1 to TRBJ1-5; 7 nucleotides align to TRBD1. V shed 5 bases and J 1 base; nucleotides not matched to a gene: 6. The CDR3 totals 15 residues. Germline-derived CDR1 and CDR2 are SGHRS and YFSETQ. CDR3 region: CASRRTGGSNQPQHF. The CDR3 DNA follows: TGCGCCAGCAGGCGGACAGGCGGCAGCAATCAGCCCCAGCATTTT. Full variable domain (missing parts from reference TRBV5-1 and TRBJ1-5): KAGVTQTPRYLIKTRGQQVTLSCSPISGHRSVSWYQQTPGQGLQFLFEYFSETQRNKGNFPGRFSGRQFSNSRSEMNVSTLELGDSALYLCASRRTGGSNQPQHFGDGTRLSIL.

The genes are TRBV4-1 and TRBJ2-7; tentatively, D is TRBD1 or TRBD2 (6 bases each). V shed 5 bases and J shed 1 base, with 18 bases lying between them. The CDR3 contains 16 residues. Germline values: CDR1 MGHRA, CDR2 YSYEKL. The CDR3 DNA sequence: TGCGCCAGCAGCTACGGACGTGAAGGGGGGTCCTACGAGCAGTACTTC. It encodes CASSYGREGGSYEQYF.

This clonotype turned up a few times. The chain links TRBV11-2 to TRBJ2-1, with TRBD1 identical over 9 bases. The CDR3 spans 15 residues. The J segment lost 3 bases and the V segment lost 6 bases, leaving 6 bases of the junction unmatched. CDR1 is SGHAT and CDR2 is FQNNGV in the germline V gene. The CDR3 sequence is CASRTGTGLYNEQFF. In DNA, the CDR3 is TGTGCCAGCAGAACCGGGACAGGGCTCTACAATGAGCAGTTCTTC. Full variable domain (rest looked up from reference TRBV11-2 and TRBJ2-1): EAGVAQSPRYKIIEKRQSVAFWCNPISGHATLYWYQQILGQGPKLLIQFQNNGVVDDSQLPKDRFSAERLKGVDSTLKIQPAKLEDSAVYLCASRTGTGLYNEQFFGPGTRLTVL.

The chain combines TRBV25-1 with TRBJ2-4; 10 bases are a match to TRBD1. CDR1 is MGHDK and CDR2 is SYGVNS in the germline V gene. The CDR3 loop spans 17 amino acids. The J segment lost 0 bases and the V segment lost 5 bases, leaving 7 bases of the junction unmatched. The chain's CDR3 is CASSPGQGSLAKNIQYF. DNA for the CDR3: TGTGCCAGCAGTCCGGGACAGGGGTCACTAGCCAAAAACATTCAGTACTTC.

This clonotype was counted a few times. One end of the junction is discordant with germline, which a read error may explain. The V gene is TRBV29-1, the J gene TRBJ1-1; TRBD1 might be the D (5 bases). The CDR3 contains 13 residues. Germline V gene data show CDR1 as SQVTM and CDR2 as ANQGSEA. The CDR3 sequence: CSVEGGVNTKAFF. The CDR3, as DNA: TGCAGCGTTGAAGGAGGGGTGAACACTAAAGCTTTCTTT.

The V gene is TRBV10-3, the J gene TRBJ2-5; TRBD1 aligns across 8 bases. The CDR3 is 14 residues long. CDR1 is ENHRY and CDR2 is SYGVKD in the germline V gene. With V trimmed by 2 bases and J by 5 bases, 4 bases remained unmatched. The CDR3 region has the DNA TGTGCCATCAGTGAGGGACAGGGCCCGGAGACCCAGTACTTC. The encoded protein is CAISEGQGPETQYF.

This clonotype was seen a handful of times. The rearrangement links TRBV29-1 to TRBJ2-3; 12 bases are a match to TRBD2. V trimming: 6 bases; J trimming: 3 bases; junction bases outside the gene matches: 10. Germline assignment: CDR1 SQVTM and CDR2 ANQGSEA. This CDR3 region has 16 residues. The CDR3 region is CSVDPTSGRITDTQYF. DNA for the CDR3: TGCAGCGTCGACCCTACTAGCGGGAGGATAACAGATACGCAGTATTTT.

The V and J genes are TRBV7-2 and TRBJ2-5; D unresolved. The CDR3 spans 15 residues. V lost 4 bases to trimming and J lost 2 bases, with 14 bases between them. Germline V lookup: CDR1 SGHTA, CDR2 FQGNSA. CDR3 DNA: TGTGCCAGCAGCTCTACGCCGCGCCGACAAGAGACCCAGTACTTC. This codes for CASSSTPRRQETQYF.

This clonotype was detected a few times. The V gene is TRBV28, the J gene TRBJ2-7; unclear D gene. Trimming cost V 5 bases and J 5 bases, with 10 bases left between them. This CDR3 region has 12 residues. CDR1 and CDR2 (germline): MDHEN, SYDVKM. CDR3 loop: CASSLKLHEQYF. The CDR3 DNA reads TGTGCCAGCAGTCTAAAACTCCACGAGCAGTACTTC. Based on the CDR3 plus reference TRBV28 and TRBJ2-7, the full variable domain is DVKVTQSSRYLVKRTGEKVFLECVQDMDHENMFWYRQDPGLGLRLIYFSYDVKMKEKGDIPEGYSVSREKKERFSLILESASTNQTSMYLCASSLKLHEQYFGPGTRLTVT.

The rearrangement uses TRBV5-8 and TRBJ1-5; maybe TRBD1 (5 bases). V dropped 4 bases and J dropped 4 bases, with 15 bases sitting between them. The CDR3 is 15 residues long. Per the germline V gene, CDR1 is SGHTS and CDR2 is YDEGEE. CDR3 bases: TGTGCCAGCAGCCCCCACTGGGGCGGGAATCAGCCCCAGCATTTT. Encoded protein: CASSPHWGGNQPQHF.

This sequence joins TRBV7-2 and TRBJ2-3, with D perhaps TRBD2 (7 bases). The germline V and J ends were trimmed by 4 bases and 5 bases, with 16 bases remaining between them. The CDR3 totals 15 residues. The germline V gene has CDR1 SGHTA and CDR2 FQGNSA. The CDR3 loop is CASSSSGGTGDTQYF. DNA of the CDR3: TGTGCCAGCAGCTCATCGGGGGGCACCGGAGATACGCAGTATTTT.

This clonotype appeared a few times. In nucleotides, the CDR3 is TGTGCCAGCAGGGCACAGGGGGCCTATGAAAAACTGTTTTTT. Protein product: CASRAQGAYEKLFF. V usage is TRBV12-3 or TRBV12-4 and J usage is TRBJ1-4; 9 bases fit TRBD1. V gave up 6 bases and J gave up 6 bases; unmatched junction bases: 5. The CDR3 spans 14 residues.

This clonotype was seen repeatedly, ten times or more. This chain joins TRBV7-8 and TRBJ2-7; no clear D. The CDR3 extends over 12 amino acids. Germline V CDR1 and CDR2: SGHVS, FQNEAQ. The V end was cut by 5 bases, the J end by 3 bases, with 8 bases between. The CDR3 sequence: CASSPTFYEQYF. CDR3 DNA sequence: TGTGCCAGCAGCCCGACTTTCTACGAGCAGTACTTC.

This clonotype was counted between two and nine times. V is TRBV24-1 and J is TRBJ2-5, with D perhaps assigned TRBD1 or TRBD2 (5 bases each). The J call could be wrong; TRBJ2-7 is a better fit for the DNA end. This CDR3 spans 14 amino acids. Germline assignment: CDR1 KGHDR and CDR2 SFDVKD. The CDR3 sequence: CATSDSWGPYEQYF. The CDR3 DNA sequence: TGTGCCACCAGTGATTCGTGGGGACCATACGAGCAGTACTTC.